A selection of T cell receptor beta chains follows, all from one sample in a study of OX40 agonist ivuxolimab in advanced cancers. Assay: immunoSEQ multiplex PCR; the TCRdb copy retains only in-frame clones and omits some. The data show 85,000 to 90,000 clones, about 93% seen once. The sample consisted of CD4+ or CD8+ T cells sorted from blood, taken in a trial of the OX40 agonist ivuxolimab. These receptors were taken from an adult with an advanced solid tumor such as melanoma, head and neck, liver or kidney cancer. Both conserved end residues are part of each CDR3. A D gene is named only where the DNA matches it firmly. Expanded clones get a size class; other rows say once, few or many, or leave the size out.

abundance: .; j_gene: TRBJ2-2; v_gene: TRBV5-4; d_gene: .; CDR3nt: TGTGCCAGCAGCTTGGCTGTGGGAGGCGCGGCCGGGGAGCTGTTTTTT; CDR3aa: CASSLAVGGAAGELFF
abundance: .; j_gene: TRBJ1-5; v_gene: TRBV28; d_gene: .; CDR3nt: TGTGCCAGCAGTCCGCCGGGGAATCAGCCCCAGCATTTT; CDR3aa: CASSPPGNQPQHF
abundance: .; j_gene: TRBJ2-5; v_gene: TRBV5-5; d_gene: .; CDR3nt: TGTGCCAGCAGCCAGAGCCTCCTCGGTCGAGAGACCCAGTACTTC; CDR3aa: CASSQSLLGRETQYF
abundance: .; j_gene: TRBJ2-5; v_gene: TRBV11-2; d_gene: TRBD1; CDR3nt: TGTGCCAGCAGCCGGGACAGGCAAGAGACCCAGTACTTC; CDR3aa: CASSRDRQETQYF
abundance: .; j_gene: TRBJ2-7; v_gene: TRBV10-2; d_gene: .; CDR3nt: TGCGCCAGCAGTGGAGACTACGAGCAGTACTTC; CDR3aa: CASSGDYEQYF
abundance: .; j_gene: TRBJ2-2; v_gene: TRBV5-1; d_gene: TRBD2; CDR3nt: TGCGCCAGCAGCTCCTTGGTAGCGGGAGGCCGGGCCGGGGAGCTGTTTTTT; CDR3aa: CASSSLVAGGRAGELFF
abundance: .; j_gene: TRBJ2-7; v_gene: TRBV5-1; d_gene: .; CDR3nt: TGCGCCAGCAGCTTGGCCGGAACTAGGGGAGGATCCGAGCAGTACTTC; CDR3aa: CASSLAGTRGGSEQYF
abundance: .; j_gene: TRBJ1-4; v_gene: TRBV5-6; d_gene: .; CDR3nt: TGTGCCAGCAGCTGGACGGGACCTAATGAAAAACTGTTTTTT; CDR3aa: CASSWTGPNEKLFF
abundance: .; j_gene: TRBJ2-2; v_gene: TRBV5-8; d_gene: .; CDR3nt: TGTGCCAGCCGGTTTGGGGCGGGCCTCACCGGGGAGCTGTTTTTT; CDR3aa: CASRFGAGLTGELFF
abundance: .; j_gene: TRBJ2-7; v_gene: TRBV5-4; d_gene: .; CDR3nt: TGTGCCAGCAGCTTGGGACAGGAGATTTACGAGCAGTACTTC; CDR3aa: CASSLGQEIYEQYF
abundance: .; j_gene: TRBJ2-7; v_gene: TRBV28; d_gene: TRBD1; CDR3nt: TGTGCCAGCAGGCAGTCCACGGGACAGGGGCGGGACGAGCAGTACTTC; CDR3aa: CASRQSTGQGRDEQYF
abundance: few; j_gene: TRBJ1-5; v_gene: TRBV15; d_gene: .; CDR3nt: TGTGCCACCAGCAGAGGGGGGCTGGGTCTTCAGCCCCAGCATTTT; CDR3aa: CATSRGGLGLQPQHF
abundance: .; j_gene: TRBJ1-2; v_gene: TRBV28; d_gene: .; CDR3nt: TGTGCCAGCAGACACAGGGTCACCGGTGGCTACACCTTC; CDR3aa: CASRHRVTGGYTF
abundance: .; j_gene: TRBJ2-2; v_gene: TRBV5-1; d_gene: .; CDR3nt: TGCGCCAGCAGCCCCATGGGAACCAACACCGGGGAGCTGTTTTTT; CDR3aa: CASSPMGTNTGELFF
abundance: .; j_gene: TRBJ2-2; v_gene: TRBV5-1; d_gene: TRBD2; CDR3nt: TGCGCCAGCAGAGGTCAACTGGCGGGAGCCACCGGGGAGCTGTTTTTT; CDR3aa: CASRGQLAGATGELFF
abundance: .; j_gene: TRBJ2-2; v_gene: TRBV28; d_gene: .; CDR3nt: TGTGCCAGCAACCAATTGCAGGGAATGAACACCGGGGAGCTGTTTTTT; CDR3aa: CASNQLQGMNTGELFF
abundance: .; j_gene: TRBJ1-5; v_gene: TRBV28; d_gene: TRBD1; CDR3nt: TGTGCCAGCAGTAAACAGGGGGCGGCGAGCAATCAGCCCCAGCATTTT; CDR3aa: CASSKQGAASNQPQHF
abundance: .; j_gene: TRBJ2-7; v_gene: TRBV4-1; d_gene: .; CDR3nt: TGCGCCAGCAGCCAAGTCCCTCCTTTTAGGTACGAGCAGTACTTC; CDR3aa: CASSQVPPFRYEQYF
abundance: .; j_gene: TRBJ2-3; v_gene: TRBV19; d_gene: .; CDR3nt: TGTGCCAGTAGTATTAAGGCGGCTGCAGCGGATACGCAGTATTTT; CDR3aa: CASSIKAAAADTQYF
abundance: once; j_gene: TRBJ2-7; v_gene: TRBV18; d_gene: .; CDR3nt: TGTGCCAGCTCACCTGGACAAGGTTTAGAGCAGTACTTC; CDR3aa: CASSPGQGLEQYF
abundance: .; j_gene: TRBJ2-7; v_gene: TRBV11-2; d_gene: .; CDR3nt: TGTGCCAGCAGCGGACGACAGGGAGGGCAGTACTTC; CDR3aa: CASSGRQGGQYF
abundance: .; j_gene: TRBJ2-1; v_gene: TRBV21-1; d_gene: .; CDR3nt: TGTGCCAGCAGCAAAAGTGGGACGGAGCAGTTCTTC; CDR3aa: CASSKSGTEQFF
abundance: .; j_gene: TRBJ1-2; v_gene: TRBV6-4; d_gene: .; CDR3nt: TGTGCCAGCAGCCCGGAGACAACCACTAACTATGGCTACACCTTC; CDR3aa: CASSPETTTNYGYTF
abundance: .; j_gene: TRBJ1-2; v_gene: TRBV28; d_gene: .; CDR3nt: TGTGCCAGCAGTTCAGGGGACATTAACTATGGCTACACCTTC; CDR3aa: CASSSGDINYGYTF
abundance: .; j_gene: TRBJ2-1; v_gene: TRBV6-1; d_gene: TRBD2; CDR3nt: TGTGCCAGCAGCGAAGGACTAGCGGGAGGGGTGGATGAGCAGTTCTTC; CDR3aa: CASSEGLAGGVDEQFF
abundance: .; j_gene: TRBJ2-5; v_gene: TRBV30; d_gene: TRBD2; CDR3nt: TGTGCCTGGAGATTAGCGGGAGGGTTTCAGACCCAGTACTTC; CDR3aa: CAWRLAGGFQTQYF
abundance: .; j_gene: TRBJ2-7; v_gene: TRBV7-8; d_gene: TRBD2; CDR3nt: TGTGCCAGCAGCACCACAAGCGGGAGTTTCTACGAGCAGTACTTC; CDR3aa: CASSTTSGSFYEQYF
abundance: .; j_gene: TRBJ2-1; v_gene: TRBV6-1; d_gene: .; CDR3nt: TGTGCCAGCAGCCCGAAGAAATTTAATGAGCAGTTCTTC; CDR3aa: CASSPKKFNEQFF
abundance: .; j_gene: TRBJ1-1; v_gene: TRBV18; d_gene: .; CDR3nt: TGTGCCAGCTCACTGCGCGGGGTGAACACTGAAGCTTTCTTT; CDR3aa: CASSLRGVNTEAFF
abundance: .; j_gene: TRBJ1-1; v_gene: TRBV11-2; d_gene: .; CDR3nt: TGTGCCAGCAGCCCTACGTGGGGAAAGGTTGAAGCTTTCTTT; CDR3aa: CASSPTWGKVEAFF
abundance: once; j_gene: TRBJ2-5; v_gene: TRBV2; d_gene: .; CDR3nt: TGTGCCAGCAGGGTCGGGATCCAAGAGACCCAGTACTTC; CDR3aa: CASRVGIQETQYF
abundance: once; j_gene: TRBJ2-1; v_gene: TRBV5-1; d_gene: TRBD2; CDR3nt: TGCGCCAGCAGCTTGCAAGGTGCGGGAGGGCCCAATGAGCAGTTCTTC; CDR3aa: CASSLQGAGGPNEQFF
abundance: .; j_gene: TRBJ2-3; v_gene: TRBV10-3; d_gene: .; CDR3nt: TGTGCCACAGGCCTCACAGATACGCAGTATTTT; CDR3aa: CATGLTDTQYF
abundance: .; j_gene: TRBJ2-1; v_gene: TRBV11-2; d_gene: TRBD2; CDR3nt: TGTGCCAGCAGCTTAGATTTAGAGTGGGCTAGCGGGAGGGGCTACAATGAGCAGTTCTTC; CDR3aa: CASSLDLEWASGRGYNEQFF
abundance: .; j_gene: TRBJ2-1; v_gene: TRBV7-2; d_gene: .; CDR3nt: TGTGCCAGCAGCTTAGGCGCAGCGAACAATGAGCAGTTCTTC; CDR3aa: CASSLGAANNEQFF
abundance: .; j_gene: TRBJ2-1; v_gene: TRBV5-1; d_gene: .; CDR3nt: TGCGCCAGCAGGAAGGCCTCCTACAATGAGCAGTTCTTC; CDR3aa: CASRKASYNEQFF
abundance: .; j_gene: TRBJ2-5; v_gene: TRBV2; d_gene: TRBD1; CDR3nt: TGTGCCAGCAGTGACGACAGGGGGCGAGAGACCCAGTACTTC; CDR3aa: CASSDDRGRETQYF
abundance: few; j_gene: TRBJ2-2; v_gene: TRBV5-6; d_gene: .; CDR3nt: TGTGCCAGCAGCTTGTTTGTGAGGGAGTCCGGGGAGCTGTTTTTT; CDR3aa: CASSLFVRESGELFF
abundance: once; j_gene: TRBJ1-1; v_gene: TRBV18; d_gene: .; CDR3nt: TGTGCCAGCTCACCACCCTTTGGAGGGGGAGGGACTGAAGCTTTCTTT; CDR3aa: CASSPPFGGGGTEAFF
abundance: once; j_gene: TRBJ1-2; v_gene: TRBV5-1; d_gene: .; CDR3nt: TGCGCCAGCAGCTTAAGACCGACTCCCGGGGGAGATGGCTACACCTTC; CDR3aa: CASSLRPTPGGDGYTF
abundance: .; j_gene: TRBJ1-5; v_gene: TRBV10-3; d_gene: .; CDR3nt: TGTGCCATCAGAACGGACGGAACCGATCAGCCCCAGCATTTT; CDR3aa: CAIRTDGTDQPQHF
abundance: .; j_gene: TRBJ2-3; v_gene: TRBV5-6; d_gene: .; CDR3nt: TGTGCCAGCAGCTGGCGGGGTGCAGATACGCAGTATTTT; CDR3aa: CASSWRGADTQYF
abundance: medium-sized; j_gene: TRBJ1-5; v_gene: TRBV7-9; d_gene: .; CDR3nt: TGTGCCAGCAGCGGGGAGGCCCCGCCCCAGCATTTT; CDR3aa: CASSGEAPPQHF
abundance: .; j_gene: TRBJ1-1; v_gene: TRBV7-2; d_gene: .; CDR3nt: TGTGCCAGCAGCCCGTCGGCTGGTGATTCGGTAGCTTTCTTT; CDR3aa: CASSPSAGDSVAFF
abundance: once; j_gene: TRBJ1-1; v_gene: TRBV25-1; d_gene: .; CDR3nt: TGTGCCAGCAGTGAAACTATCGTTGACGACACTGAAGCTTTCTTT; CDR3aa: CASSETIVDDTEAFF
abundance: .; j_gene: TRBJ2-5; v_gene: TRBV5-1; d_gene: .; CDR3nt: TGCGCCAGCAGCCTGGGACGAGGGCAAGAGACCCAGTACTTC; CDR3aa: CASSLGRGQETQYF
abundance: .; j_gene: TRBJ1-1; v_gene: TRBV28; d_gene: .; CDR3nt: TGTGCCAGCAGCCCCGGGGACCTCAGGAACACTGAAGCTTTCTTT; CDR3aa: CASSPGDLRNTEAFF
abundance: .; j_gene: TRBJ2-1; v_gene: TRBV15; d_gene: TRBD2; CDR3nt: TGTGCCACCAGCAGATCCTCGGGACTAGCGGGGATATCCTACAATGAGCAGTTCTTC; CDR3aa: CATSRSSGLAGISYNEQFF
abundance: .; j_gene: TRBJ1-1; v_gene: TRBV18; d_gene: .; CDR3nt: TGTGCCAGCTCGCCATCGGGGGGATCGAACACTGAAGCTTTCTTT; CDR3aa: CASSPSGGSNTEAFF